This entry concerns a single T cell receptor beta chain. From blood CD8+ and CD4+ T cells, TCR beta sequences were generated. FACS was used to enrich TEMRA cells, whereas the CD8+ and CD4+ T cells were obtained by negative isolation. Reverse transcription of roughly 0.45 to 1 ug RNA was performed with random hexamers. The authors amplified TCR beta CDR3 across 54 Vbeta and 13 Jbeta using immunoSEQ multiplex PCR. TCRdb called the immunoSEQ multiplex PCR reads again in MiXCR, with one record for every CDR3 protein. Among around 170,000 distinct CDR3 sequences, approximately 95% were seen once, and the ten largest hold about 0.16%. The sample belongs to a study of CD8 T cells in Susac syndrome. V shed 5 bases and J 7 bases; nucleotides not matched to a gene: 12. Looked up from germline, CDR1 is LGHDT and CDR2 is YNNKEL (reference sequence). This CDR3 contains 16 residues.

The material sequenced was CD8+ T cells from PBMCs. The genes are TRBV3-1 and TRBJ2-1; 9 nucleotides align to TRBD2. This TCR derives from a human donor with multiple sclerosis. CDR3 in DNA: TGTGCCAGCAGCTCCATGCCCGGACTAGCGTGGAATGAGCAGTTCTTC. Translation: CASSSMPGLAWNEQFF.